The 5 T cell receptor beta chains below all came from one sample that was sequenced in a study of cytomegalovirus exposure and HLA in healthy donors. Profiled with immunoSEQ multiplex PCR; TCRdb holds only in-frame clones, not every one. Of 55,000 to 75,000 clones listed, about 95% were seen once; the top ten hold around 7%. Material: PBMCs. These receptors all stem from a woman younger than 30 in good health and CMV-seropositive.

The gene calls are TRBV5-1 and TRBJ1-2; D possibly corresponds to TRBD1 (5 bases). Between the trimmed V and J ends, which lost 3 bases and 8 bases, there was a span of 17 bases. CDR1 is SGHRS and CDR2 is YFSETQ in the germline V gene. The CDR3 sequence is 14 residues long. The CDR3 spells CASSYRGERNGYTF. In DNA form, the CDR3 reads TGCGCCAGCAGCTATAGGGGCGAAAGAAACGGCTACACCTTC.

This chain joins TRBV15 and TRBJ2-1; weak D call: TRBD2 (5 bases). V was clipped by 7 bases and J by 14 bases, with 12 bases between them. The CDR3 is 10 amino acids. CDR1 and CDR2 from the germline V gene are LNHNV and YYDKDF (reference sequence). In DNA form, the CDR3 reads TGTGCCACCAAGTGGGAGTTGGAGTTCTTC. The encoded protein is CATKWELEFF.

This chain uses TRBV5-5 with TRBJ1-5; 9 bases line up with TRBD1. Germline V lookup: CDR1 SGHKS, CDR2 YYEKEE (reference sequence). J lost 6 bases, V lost 0 bases, and 16 bases had no gene match. CDR3 size: 19 residues. The chain's CDR3 is CASSLVFFARTGEFQPQHF. In DNA form, the CDR3 reads TGTGCCAGCAGCTTGGTTTTTTTTGCTCGGACAGGGGAGTTTCAGCCCCAGCATTTT.

The V and J genes are TRBV2 and TRBJ2-5; D gene ambiguous. The CDR3 spans 11 residues. The germline gives CDR1 SNHLY, CDR2 FYNNEI. Trimming shortened V by 4 bases and J by 7 bases, and 7 bases separated the two germline ends. CDR3 region: CASSGTGTQYF. CDR3 in DNA: TGTGCCAGCAGTGGCACGGGGACCCAGTACTTC.

The rearrangement joins TRBV10-3 to TRBJ1-5, with D unclear. V gave up 3 bases and J gave up 7 bases, with 13 bases separating them. This CDR3 is built from 14 residues. The V gene's germline CDR1 is ENHRY and CDR2 SYGVKD. The CDR3 loop reads CAISEQLGSQPQHF. The CDR3 bases are TGTGCCATCAGTGAACAGTTGGGCTCGCAGCCCCAGCATTTT.